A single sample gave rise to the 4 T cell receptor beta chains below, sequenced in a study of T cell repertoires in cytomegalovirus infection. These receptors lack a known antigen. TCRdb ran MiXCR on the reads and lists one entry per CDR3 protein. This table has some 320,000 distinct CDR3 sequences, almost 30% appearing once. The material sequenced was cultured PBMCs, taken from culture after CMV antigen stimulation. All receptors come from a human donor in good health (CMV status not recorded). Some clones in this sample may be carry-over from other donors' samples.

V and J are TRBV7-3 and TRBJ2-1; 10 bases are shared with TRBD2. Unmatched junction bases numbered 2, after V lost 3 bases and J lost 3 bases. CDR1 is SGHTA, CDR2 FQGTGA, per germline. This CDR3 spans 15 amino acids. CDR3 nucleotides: TGTGCCAGCAGCTTCGGACTAGCGGACTACAATGAGCAGTTCTTC. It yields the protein CASSFGLADYNEQFF.

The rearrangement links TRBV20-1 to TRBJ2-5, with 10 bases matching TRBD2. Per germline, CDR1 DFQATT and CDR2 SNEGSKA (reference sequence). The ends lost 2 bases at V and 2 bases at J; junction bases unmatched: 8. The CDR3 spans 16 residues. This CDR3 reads CSARPALAGLQETQYF. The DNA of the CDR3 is TGCAGTGCTAGACCCGCACTAGCGGGATTACAAGAGACCCAGTACTTC.

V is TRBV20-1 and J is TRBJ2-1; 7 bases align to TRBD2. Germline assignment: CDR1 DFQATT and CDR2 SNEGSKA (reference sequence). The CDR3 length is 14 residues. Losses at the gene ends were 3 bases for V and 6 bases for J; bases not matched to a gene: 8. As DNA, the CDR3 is TGCAGTGCTAGTGGGCTAGCGGAACCCAATGAGCAGTTCTTC. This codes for CSASGLAEPNEQFF.

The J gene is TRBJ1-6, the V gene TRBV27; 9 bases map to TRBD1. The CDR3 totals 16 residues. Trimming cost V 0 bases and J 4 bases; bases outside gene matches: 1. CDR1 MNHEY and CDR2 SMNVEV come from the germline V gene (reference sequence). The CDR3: CASSLSDRGYNSPLHF. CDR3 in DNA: TGTGCCAGCAGTTTATCGGACAGGGGATATAATTCACCCCTCCACTTT.